Listed here is a single T cell receptor beta chain. No antigen is known for it. TCRdb redid the calling of the reads with MiXCR, one entry per CDR3 protein. The sample includes over 40,000 distinct CDR3 sequences, roughly 19% of them seen just once. This sample is part of a study of T cell repertoires in cytomegalovirus infection. At the level of the study: It was the public TCR beta signatures that indicated both CMV infection and matching HLA type. Notes on the study in general: Summed frequency of shared TCR beta families picked out CMV carriers who also had the relevant HLA. The response measured ex vivo was dominated by TCR beta clonotypes (HLA-C-restricted and CMV-specific).

The CDR3 runs to 17 residues. Germline V gene data show CDR1 as MNHEY and CDR2 as SMNVEV (reference sequence). V lost 6 bases and J 7 bases, leaving 24 bases between the germline ends. This TCR derives from a human donor in good health (CMV status not recorded). Some clones in this sample may be carry-over from other donors' samples. Source: CD8+ T cells from cultured PBMCs, taken from culture after CMV antigen stimulation. The genes are TRBV27 and TRBJ2-2, with D possibly TRBD1 on 5 matching bases. The DNA for the CDR3 is TGTGCCAGCAGCCCGCTTCAGGGAAGGTTAGACGGCGGGGAGCTGTTTTTT. Translation gives CASSPLQGRLDGGELFF.